The 11 T cell receptor beta chains reported below all come from one sample, sequenced in a study of human T cells and chemical hapten exposure. In TCRdb, the RACE reads were re-called with MiXCR into one record per CDR3 protein. The repertoire includes approximately 340,000 distinct CDR3 sequences, under 8% of them detected once, and less than 10% sits in the top ten. Time point described: patch test 1, 2 weeks after DPC sensitization. Treatment: therapeutic diphenylcyclopropenone sensitization with weekly scalp DPC. The sequencing used whole blood, collected in connection with sensitization to the hapten diphenylcyclopropenone (DPC). The source is a young woman with alopecia areata. Some clones in this sample may be carry-over from other donors' samples.

This clonotype was seen more than once but under ten times. V gene TRBV11-2 combines with J gene TRBJ1-1, with TRBD1 as a possible D gene (5 bases). This CDR3 contains 17 residues. Germline values: CDR1 SGHAT, CDR2 FQNNGV. Between the trimmed V and J ends, which lost 5 bases and 1 base, there was a span of 20 bases. CDR3 sequence reads: CASSPYGTPQTNTEAFF. DNA of the CDR3: TGTGCCAGCAGCCCCTACGGGACCCCACAAACGAACACTGAAGCTTTCTTT.

This clonotype occurred a few times. The chain joins TRBV4-1 to TRBJ2-7; 8 bases are shared with TRBD1. The CDR3 runs 15 residues. V was pared by 0 bases and J by 7 bases, with 8 bases of the junction left unmatched. In germline, CDR1 is MGHRA, CDR2 YSYEKL. CDR3 sequence reads: CASSQERTGPGEQYF. CDR3 nucleotide sequence: TGCGCCAGCAGCCAAGAGCGGACAGGGCCGGGAGAGCAGTACTTC.

A few counts support this clonotype. The genes are TRBV12-3 or TRBV12-4 and TRBJ2-3; D ambiguous. V lost 4 bases and J lost 3, with 8 bases in between. The CDR3 covers 13 residues. In nucleotides, the CDR3 is TGTGCCAGCAGTTATCTAAGGACAGATACGCAGTATTTT. It specifies CASSYLRTDTQYF.

This sequence joins TRBV19 and TRBJ1-2; D might be TRBD1 (5 bases). The CDR3 is made up of 13 amino acids. Trimming removed 5 bases from V and 6 bases from J, with 13 bases in between. Germline-derived CDR1 and CDR2 are LNHDA and SQIVND (reference sequence). Written as DNA, the CDR3 is TGTGCCAGTAGTCGGAACAGGATGGATGGCTACACCTTC. The encoded protein is CASSRNRMDGYTF.

The J gene is TRBJ2-7, the V gene TRBV7-2, with D possibly matching TRBD1 (6 bases). This CDR3 contains 13 residues. V lost 11 bases and J lost 0, with 14 bases in between. Germline V gives CDR1 SGHTA, CDR2 FQGNSA. The CDR3 coding sequence is TGTGCCGAAACAGGGCCCTACTCCTACGAGCAGTACTTC. This encodes CAETGPYSYEQYF.

In this sample, this clonotype turned up a few times. The chain employs TRBV28 and TRBJ2-5; D unresolved. The V and J ends lost 2 bases and 3 bases respectively, with 7 bases between them. The V gene's germline CDR1 is MDHEN and CDR2 SYDVKM. The CDR3 covers 13 residues. The CDR3 reads CASSLQPEETQYF. The CDR3 nucleotides read TGTGCCAGCAGTTTACAACCAGAAGAGACCCAGTACTTC.

The rearrangement uses TRBV6-1 and TRBJ1-6, with D possibly TRBD1 on 5 matching bases. The V end was cut by 8 bases, the J end by 13 bases, with 18 bases between. Germline V gene lookup returns CDR1 MNHNS and CDR2 SASEGT. The CDR3 spans 13 residues. In DNA, the CDR3 is TGTGCCAGCTTCCGGGACGGGAGGGATCCCCTCCACTTT. Protein product: CASFRDGRDPLHF.

Details on this clonotype: A much larger clone lies a single base off, so this may be a read error. The V and J genes are TRBV12-3 or TRBV12-4 and TRBJ2-1; no clear D gene. CDR3 length equals 13 residues. V was clipped by 4 bases and J by 9 bases, with 13 bases between them. The DNA for the CDR3 is TGTGCCAGCAGTTCAGATAGCCCTCGTGAGCAGTTCTTC. Translation gives CASSSDSPREQFF.

The chain employs TRBV12-3 or TRBV12-4 and TRBJ1-4; tentatively, D is TRBD1 (5 bases). V shed 8 bases and J shed 2 bases, with 24 bases lying between them. This CDR3 is 18 amino acids long. CDR3 in amino acids: CASDFSGPGGVTNEKLFF. In DNA, the CDR3 is TGTGCCAGCGATTTCTCCGGGCCGGGGGGAGTGACTAATGAAAAACTGTTTTTT.

This clonotype was counted ten times or more. The V and J genes are TRBV6-2 or TRBV6-3 and TRBJ2-1, with D hard to call. The CDR3 is made up of 13 amino acids. Germline CDR1 MNHEY, CDR2 SVGEGT. Trimming took off 2 bases at V and 4 bases at J, with 6 bases between the two ends. CDR3 loop: CASSYRLYNEQFF. The CDR3 region has the DNA TGTGCCAGCAGTTACCGGCTGTACAATGAGCAGTTCTTC.

This clonotype was seen only a few times. The chain combines TRBV18 with TRBJ2-5, with 9 bases lining up with TRBD2. Germline-derived CDR1 and CDR2 are KGHSH and LQKENI. V shed 3 bases and J 6 bases; nucleotides not matched to a gene: 5. The CDR3 length is 14 residues. DNA for the CDR3: TGTGCCAGCTCACCCACTAGCGGGCTGAAGACCCAGTACTTC. It specifies CASSPTSGLKTQYF.